This is a list of T cell receptor beta chains from one sample in a study of cytomegalovirus exposure and HLA in healthy donors. TCRdb keeps only in-frame clones here, not all; method: immunoSEQ multiplex PCR. The sample has around 170,000 clones; 65% to 80% are singletons. Sequenced input: PBMCs. The receptors originated from a woman aged 40 to 49 in good health and CMV-seronegative. CDR3s include the opening cysteine and the closing phenylalanine or tryptophan. The D gene is left open where the match is weak. The listing skips clone size in some rows; elsewhere it reads once, few, many or a size class.

>.|TRBJ1-1|TRBV28|TRBD1
TGTGCCAGCAGGCAACAGGGGGCGCGGACTGAAGCTTTCTTT
CASRQQGARTEAFF
>few|TRBJ1-3|TRBV2|.
TGTGCCAGCACTGGGGGAGCACAGGGATCCTCTGGAAACACCATATATTTT
CASTGGAQGSSGNTIYF
>.|TRBJ2-7|TRBV2|.
TGTGCCAGCAGCGCCAGCGGAGGCCGGTCCTACGAGCAGTACTTC
CASSASGGRSYEQYF
>.|TRBJ1-2|TRBV9|.
TGTGCCAGCAGGAGTGGAGGAGACTATGGCTACACCTTC
CASRSGGDYGYTF
>.|TRBJ1-1|TRBV29-1|.
TGCAGCGTTGTTTTGCAGGGTTCGGACACTGAAGCTTTCTTT
CSVVLQGSDTEAFF
>.|TRBJ1-1|TRBV7-9|.
TGTGCCAGCAGCTTAGGCCCACAGTACACTGAAGCTTTCTTT
CASSLGPQYTEAFF
>.|TRBJ2-5|TRBV11-2|TRBD2
TGTGCCAGCAGCCCCGGGACTAGCGGGGCCCAAGAGACCCAGTACTTC
CASSPGTSGAQETQYF
>.|TRBJ1-5|TRBV28|.
TGTGCCAGCAGTTTAGGAGGGGCGGGTCAGCCCCAGCATTTT
CASSLGGAGQPQHF
>.|TRBJ1-5|TRBV4-1|.
TGCGCCAGCAGCCAGGGAGGACGGGGGAGCAATCAGCCCCAGCATTTT
CASSQGGRGSNQPQHF
>once|TRBJ1-1|TRBV19|TRBD1
TGTGCCAGTAGTTTCCGGGACAGGGGGCGATTGAACACTGAAGCTTTCTTT
CASSFRDRGRLNTEAFF
>.|TRBJ2-3|TRBV5-4|.
TGTGCCGGCTGGGACACCAACACAGATACGCAGTATTTT
CAGWDTNTDTQYF
>.|TRBJ1-4|TRBV7-9|TRBD1
TGTGCCAGCAGCTCCGCCGAGTCGACAGGGGGACTTAATGAAAAACTGTTTTTT
CASSSAESTGGLNEKLFF
>.|TRBJ2-7|TRBV4-2|.
TGTGCCAGCAGCCAAGGGATCAGCGGCCCACTCCTGACATACGAGCAGTACTTC
CASSQGISGPLLTYEQYF
>.|TRBJ2-1|TRBV5-4|.
TGTGCCAGCAGCGCCCGACTGGTGAATGAGCAGTTCTTC
CASSARLVNEQFF
>many|TRBJ1-5|TRBV7-8|.
TGTGCCAGCAGCAAGACAGCTGGTCGTGATCAGCCCCAGCATTTT
CASSKTAGRDQPQHF
>.|TRBJ2-1|TRBV5-1|.
TGCGCCAGCAGCTTGGTCTGGGGCCGTAATGAGCAGTTCTTC
CASSLVWGRNEQFF
>.|TRBJ2-3|TRBV7-8|TRBD2
TGTGCCAGCAGCTTCGGCGGGGGGGGCCGTTACACAGATACGCAGTATTTT
CASSFGGGGRYTDTQYF
>.|TRBJ2-2|TRBV30|.
TGTGCCTGGAGTGGGGGGCCAATCACCGGGGAGCTGTTTTTT
CAWSGGPITGELFF
>.|TRBJ1-1|TRBV12-5|.
TGTGCTAGTGGTTTCCTTCGCCCGCCCTCGGTCACTGAAGCTTTCTTT
CASGFLRPPSVTEAFF
>.|TRBJ2-1|TRBV7-3|.
TGTGCCAGCAGCTTACGCTCCTTCCAGGATGAGCAGTTCTTC
CASSLRSFQDEQFF
>.|TRBJ1-4|TRBV9|.
TGTGCCAGCAGCGTAGATGTTGGGAGTGAAAAACTGTTTTTT
CASSVDVGSEKLFF
>.|TRBJ2-4|TRBV27|.
TGTGCCAGCAGTCCCAGGTTAGCCAAAAACATTCAGTACTTC
CASSPRLAKNIQYF
>.|TRBJ2-3|TRBV7-2|.
TGTGCCAGCATTCGCTTCGGGGGATCTAGCACAGATACGCAGTATTTT
CASIRFGGSSTDTQYF
>.|TRBJ2-1|TRBV18|TRBD2
TGTGCCAGCTCACCGATAGCGGGAGGGAATCCCAATGAGCAGTTCTTC
CASSPIAGGNPNEQFF
>few|TRBJ2-2|TRBV5-4|.
TGTGCCAGCAGCCTTCGAAGTGCTACGGGGGTCGGGGAGCTGTTTTTT
CASSLRSATGVGELFF
>few|TRBJ1-6|TRBV6-1|.
TGTGCCAGCAGTGCTGGGGTGGCGGGATTCGCTTCACCCCTCCACTTT
CASSAGVAGFASPLHF
>.|TRBJ2-5|TRBV4-2|TRBD2
TGTGCCAGCAGCCAAGATCTGGCTAGCGGGGGCCTGGAGACCCAGTACTTC
CASSQDLASGGLETQYF
>.|TRBJ1-1|TRBV5-1|.
TGCGCCAGCAGCTTTCAGGGCATGAACACTGAAGCTTTCTTT
CASSFQGMNTEAFF
>.|TRBJ2-7|TRBV10-3|TRBD2
TGTGCCATCAGTACCGGGACTAGGATCAACGAGCAGTACTTC
CAISTGTRINEQYF
>.|TRBJ1-2|TRBV21-1|.
TGTGCCAGCAGCAAATGGGCGGGTAACTATGGCTACACCTTC
CASSKWAGNYGYTF
>.|TRBJ2-1|TRBV6-1|TRBD2
TGTGCCAGCATCCGACTAGCGGGAGGGGTGGAGGAGCAGTTCTTC
CASIRLAGGVEEQFF
>.|TRBJ2-1|TRBV9|.
TGTGCCAGCAGCGGCGGTAGTCGGAATGAGCAGTTCTTC
CASSGGSRNEQFF
>.|TRBJ1-3|TRBV10-3|.
TGTGCCATCAGTACCGGAGGACTAACTGGAAACACCATATATTTT
CAISTGGLTGNTIYF
>.|TRBJ1-2|TRBV27|.
TGTGCCAGCAGTTTTTCAGGGAATGACTATGGCTACACCTTC
CASSFSGNDYGYTF
>once|TRBJ1-1|TRBV15|.
TGTGCCACCAGTGGGGGGAGGGTCCAGTCCGAAGCTTTCTTT
CATSGGRVQSEAFF
>.|TRBJ2-2|TRBV18|TRBD2
TGTGCCAGCTCCCTAGCCGGGACTAGCGGGAGTTCGTGGACCGGGGAGCTGTTTTTT
CASSLAGTSGSSWTGELFF
>once|TRBJ1-3|TRBV11-3|TRBD1
TGTGCCAGCAGCCGCCCGGGACAGGGAAACACCATATATTTT
CASSRPGQGNTIYF
>.|TRBJ1-6|TRBV19|.
TGTGCCAGTACAGGGCCCCACGCCTATAATTCACCCCTCCACTTT
CASTGPHAYNSPLHF
>few|TRBJ2-2|TRBV5-1|TRBD1
TGCGCCAGCAGCTGGCAACCGGGACAGGTTGAGACCGGGGAGCTGTTTTTT
CASSWQPGQVETGELFF
>.|TRBJ1-3|TRBV5-1|.
TGCGCCAGCAGCTTGTTATTCGCACTATCCTCTGGAAACACCATATATTTT
CASSLLFALSSGNTIYF
>.|TRBJ2-5|TRBV9|TRBD2
TGTGCCAGCAGCGACCTTAGCGGGGGGGCGGGAGAGACCCAGTACTTC
CASSDLSGGAGETQYF
>.|TRBJ2-7|TRBV4-2|TRBD2
TGTGCCAGCAGCCACGGGACTAGTTCCTACGAGCAGTACTTC
CASSHGTSSYEQYF
>.|TRBJ1-6|TRBV11-1|TRBD1
TGTGCCAGCAGGTCGATGGGACAGATCGGCAATTCACCCCTCCACTTT
CASRSMGQIGNSPLHF
>.|TRBJ2-5|TRBV13|.
TGTGCCAGCAGCTTAGGCCTCCTCTACCAAGAGACCCAGTACTTC
CASSLGLLYQETQYF
>few|TRBJ1-4|TRBV5-6|.
TGTGCCAGCAGCCCCCGCGTGACAGGCGATAATGAAAAACTGTTTTTT
CASSPRVTGDNEKLFF
>few|TRBJ1-1|TRBV19|.
TGTGCCAGTAGTATCCTTGGGCCAGATCCCACTGAAGCTTTCTTT
CASSILGPDPTEAFF
>.|TRBJ1-2|TRBV30|.
TGTGCCTGGAGTGCCTTCTATGGCTACACCTTC
CAWSAFYGYTF
>few|TRBJ1-6|TRBV6-6|TRBD1
TGTGCCAGCAGTTACCGTGACAGGGATAATTCACCCCTCCACTTT
CASSYRDRDNSPLHF
>once|TRBJ1-2|TRBV15|TRBD1
TGTGCCACCAGCAGAGAACGACAGGGTTGTGGCTACACCTTC
CATSRERQGCGYTF
>few|TRBJ1-6|TRBV6-5|TRBD1
TGTGCCAGCAGTTGGACCGGGACAGCTAATTCACCCCTCCACTTT
CASSWTGTANSPLHF
>few|TRBJ1-2|TRBV14|TRBD1
TGTGCCAGCAGCCGCAGGGGGCGCGGCGATGGCTACACCTTC
CASSRRGRGDGYTF
>.|TRBJ1-1|TRBV7-3|TRBD1
TGTGCCAGCAGCGAACAGGGGGCGCTAACTGAAGCTTTCTTT
CASSEQGALTEAFF
>.|TRBJ2-7|TRBV23-1|.
TGCGCCAGCAGTCACAACCCGGGAAGGGAAGGACGCGAGCAGTACTTC
CASSHNPGREGREQYF
>.|TRBJ1-2|TRBV19|TRBD1
TGTGCCAGTAGTATGGGACAGGGAGGCTATGGCTACACCTTC
CASSMGQGGYGYTF
>.|TRBJ2-5|TRBV6-1|TRBD2
TGTGCCAGCAGTGAAGGTACTAGCGGGGGGCTCCCCCAGTACTTC
CASSEGTSGGLPQYF